The TCR beta chain described here comes from a study of T cells in Graves' hyperthyroidism and ophthalmopathy (dated by TCRdb to between 2018 and 2021). About the full investigation: Peripheral blood samples were taken at initial diagnosis, before any treatment was given. Prospective prediction of ophthalmopathy was tested in an independent validation cohort consisting of roughly 19 hyperthyroidism patients and approximately 16 patients who later progressed to ophthalmopathy. For training and testing, the 95 to 100 patients in the discovery cohort were randomly divided in a 7:3 ratio. Thyroid tissue and blood T-cell repertoires from six Graves' hyperthyroidism patients were also compared in the study. Once sampling was done, hyperthyroidism patients were given methimazole at a starting dose of 30 mg daily, whereas ophthalmopathy patients were given high-dose intravenous methylprednisolone. A discovery cohort of around 98 patients, 43 with Graves' ophthalmopathy and approximately 60 with stable Graves' hyperthyroidism, was used to find distinguishing TCR V-J signatures. TCR Vbeta CDR3 sequencing of roughly 140 peripheral blood samples (43 ophthalmopathy, over 70 hyperthyroidism and roughly 17 progressor patients) is reported in the paper.

This clonotype has ten or more counts. Its recognized antigen is unknown. The sample holds no much larger clone one base away, and base qualities are not on file. The TCR beta CDR3 regions were amplified from the RNA transcripts. The TCR CDR3 was subjected to a first round of RT-PCR using the HTBI primer set and the Qiagen OneStep RT-PCR kit. The libraries were constructed in a second round of multiplex PCR and then size-selected and purified. Sequencing of the libraries was done on an Illumina HiSeq2000 using paired-end 100 bp reads. On the authors' methods: Raw data were processed with SOAPnuke, discarding reads with adapters, uncalled bases, mean Phred below 15, or no exact constant-primer or identifier match. High-quality paired reads were merged using COPE v1.2.5, and each unique nucleotide sequence was defined as a clonotype. MiTCR v1.1 was used to align clonotypes to the IMGT TRBV, TRBD and TRBJ reference segments. The analysis was restricted to V-J combinations with a frequency above 0.0001, which together covered about 99% of the repertoires. A TCS score was defined as the ratio between F50 (clonal expansion) and ExV (chaos), using BLOSUM62-based TCRdist between CDR3 peptides within each V-J. Welch's t-statistics and random forest reduced roughly 500 V-J features to 13, which were used in a naive Bayes classifier (R e1071). Starting from the raw public reads, TCRdb applied fastp trimming at Q25, assembled clones with MiXCR and retained in-frame beta chains. Rows with one shared CDR3 protein collapse into an entry with the most common genes and DNA. The V and J calls shown here were made by TCRdb, not taken from the authors' results. Recorded for this sample are hundreds of thousands of distinct CDR3 sequences; around 15% of them occurred a single time. About 9.4% of the sample belongs to the ten largest clones.

Graves' hyperthyroidism was defined as stable when no progression to ophthalmopathy occurred over 18 months of follow-up. The hyperthyroidism patients were between 18 and 65 years old and newly diagnosed, with a disease duration of less than 2 months. Any patient with an uncontrolled infection, another autoimmune disease, pregnancy or lactation was excluded. Diagnoses were established on the basis of clinical symptoms, serum thyroxine and TRAb, thyroid ultrasound, and orbital computed tomography. Ficoll-Paque density gradient centrifugation was used to isolate PBMCs from about 10 ml of fresh peripheral blood. Total RNA was extracted using Trizol reagent, and RNA quality was assessed on an Agilent 2100 Bioanalyzer. There are 13 amino acids in the CDR3, from cysteine to phenylalanine inclusive. The kept DNA is CDR3 alone, 39 bases in frame from the first base. Trimming leaves V shorter by 4 bases and J shorter by 8 bases, with the junction holding 7 bases beyond the gene matches. According to the germline V gene, CDR1 reads MNHNS and CDR2 reads SASEGT.

Broad study findings and their caveats: In validation, progression to ophthalmopathy was predicted by the model with more than 65% sensitivity and roughly 76% specificity, a median of around 6.5 months before onset. Sample size was not statistically predetermined, and blinding of investigators to group allocation was not performed. A model built on a 13 V-J signature distinguished ophthalmopathy from stable hyperthyroidism, reaching 87.88% sensitivity and around 81% specificity in cross-validation and 80%/75% in testing. Most expanded thyroid clonotypes (frequency above 0.001) were also detected in blood, a finding suggesting that blood repertoires may reflect thyroid immune responses.

The chain is encoded by TRBV6-1 joined to TRBJ1-1, with 7 bases matching TRBD1. The specimen was blood. This sequence originates from a woman in her late teens or twenties with Graves' hyperthyroidism. The encoded CDR3 is CASSVAGGWEAFF. The base sequence is TGTGCCAGCAGTGTTGCAGGGGGATGGGAAGCTTTCTTT.